The clone carrying this TCR beta chain was recorded many times. These data originate in a study of read filtering for tumor transcriptome and immune sequencing. Per germline, CDR1 MNHEY and CDR2 SVGAGI. V dropped 2 bases and J dropped 1 base, with 9 bases sitting between them. This CDR3 region has 14 residues. From roughly 400 ng of RNA, a library with molecular barcoded alpha/delta and beta/gamma adaptors was made. One entry per CDR3 protein results from TCRdb running MiXCR on the reads. The repertoire consists of roughly 82,000 distinct CDR3 sequences, with about 12% occurring once and the leading ten covering 15%.

The specimen sequenced was a population of CD138-negative cells sorted from bone marrow. This receptor was obtained from a donor aged 40 or over with multiple myeloma. The rearrangement joins TRBV6-5 to TRBJ2-7; no clear D gene. CDR3 coding DNA: TGTGCCAGCAGTTACGAAGCCACTTCCTACGAGCAGTACTTC. Amino acids: CASSYEATSYEQYF.